One sample yielded the 5 T cell receptor beta chains listed below, sequenced in a study of OX40 agonist ivuxolimab in advanced cancers. The data were produced by immunoSEQ multiplex PCR, yet TCRdb's version contains in-frame clones alone and is incomplete. The sample has around 69,000 clones; about 83% are singletons. Here the sequenced sample was CD4+ or CD8+ T cells sorted from blood, taken in a trial of the OX40 agonist ivuxolimab. The receptors stem from an adult with an advanced solid tumor such as melanoma, head and neck, liver or kidney cancer.

The chain combines TRBV5-1 with TRBJ1-6; TRBD1 matches at 7 bases. CDR1 is SGHRS and CDR2 is YFSETQ in the germline V gene. V shed 0 bases and J 4 bases; nucleotides not matched to a gene: 4. The CDR3 extends over 16 amino acids. The CDR3 region is CASSLGRGQYNSPLHF. Written as DNA, the CDR3 is TGCGCCAGCAGCTTGGGCCGGGGACAGTATAATTCACCCCTCCACTTT.

The chain has TRBV4-1 and TRBJ2-1; D uncertain. Germline loops: CDR1 MGHRA, CDR2 YSYEKL. CDR3 length equals 15 residues. V was pared by 3 bases and J by 6 bases, with 15 bases between. As DNA, the CDR3 is TGCGCCAGCAGCCATATTTCCGCAGGATCCAATGAGCAGTTCTTC. Translating gives CASSHISAGSNEQFF.

This chain links TRBV30 with TRBJ1-1; possibly TRBD1 for D (5 bases). Looked up from germline, CDR1 is GTSNPN and CDR2 is SVGIG (reference sequence). Trimming left V 0 bases short and J 0 bases short, with 20 bases between. The CDR3 has 18 residues. Written as DNA, the CDR3 is TGTGCCTGGAGTGTATGGTCCGGGTCAGGGAGCTTGAACACTGAAGCTTTCTTT. This encodes CAWSVWSGSGSLNTEAFF.

This clone was seen more than once but under ten times. The chain recombines TRBV5-8 with TRBJ2-7; no firm D call. The germline V gene encodes CDR1 SGHTS and CDR2 YDEGEE. Trimming stripped 4 bases from V and 3 bases from J, with 2 bases between. The CDR3 has 10 amino acids. The DNA of the CDR3 is TGTGCCAGCAGCCACTACGAGCAGTACTTC. Translation gives CASSHYEQYF. Full variable domain (outside the CDR3, taken from reference TRBV5-8 and TRBJ2-7): EAGVTQSPTHLIKTRGQQATLRCSPISGHTSVYWYQQALGLGLQFLLWYDEGEERNRGNFPPRFSGRQFPNYSSELNVNALELEDSALYLCASSHYEQYFGPGTRLTVT.

The chain links TRBV9 to TRBJ2-2; D is perhaps TRBD1 or TRBD2 (7 bases each). The germline V gene encodes CDR1 SGDLS and CDR2 YYNGEE. Trimming stripped 0 bases from V and 5 bases from J, with 23 bases between. The CDR3 is made up of 19 amino acids. As DNA, the CDR3 is TGTGCCAGCAGCGTAGTCGAGGGGGCGGGAGCGGGACTAACCGGGGAGCTGTTTTTT. Translated, it gives CASSVVEGAGAGLTGELFF.